Listed here are 26 T cell receptor beta chains from one sample, sequenced in a study of esophageal squamous cell carcinoma under preoperative chemotherapy. Noted time point: before preoperative PTX-NDP chemotherapy. TCRdb called the PCR reads again in MiXCR, with one record for every CDR3 protein. The sample carries roughly 16,000 distinct CDR3 sequences, around half recorded once. Collection took place from a patient given preoperative chemotherapy. All receptors derive from a human donor with esophageal squamous cell carcinoma. The donor label of this sample is uncertain.

The rearrangement joins TRBV6-1 to TRBJ2-2; D is perhaps TRBD1 (6 bases). The V gene's germline CDR1 is MNHNS and CDR2 SASEGT. The CDR3 extends over 16 amino acids. V was trimmed by 8 bases and J by 3 bases, leaving 19 bases between them. This CDR3 reads CASVATQGFDTGELFF. In nucleotides, the CDR3 is TGTGCCAGCGTAGCGACCCAGGGGTTTGACACCGGGGAGCTGTTTTTT.

Details on this clonotype: The germline gene is not matched at one end of the junction; a read error may be the cause. This chain links TRBV7-9 with TRBJ2-3; no firm D call. The CDR3 is 15 amino acids. Germline lookup yields CDR1 SEHNR and CDR2 FQNEAQ (reference sequence). The CDR3 loop is CASVLILRGKDTQYF. The CDR3 DNA is TGTGCCAGCGTCTTAATTCTGAGAGGCAAAGATACGCAGTATTTC.

This chain joins TRBV7-2 and TRBJ2-1; D remains unclear. CDR3 length equals 15 residues. Trimming cost V 5 bases and J 0 bases, with 11 bases left between them. In germline, CDR1 is SGHTA, CDR2 FQGNSA. The CDR3 protein is CASSPLWPSYNEQFF. The CDR3 DNA follows: TGTGCCAGCAGCCCCCTTTGGCCCTCCTACAATGAGCAGTTCTTC.

This clonotype was seen many times. The chain recombines TRBV24-1 with TRBJ1-2; tentative D call: TRBD1 (6 bases). Trimming took off 3 bases at V and 8 bases at J, with 15 bases between the two ends. The CDR3 extends over 14 amino acids. Germline assignment: CDR1 KGHDR and CDR2 SFDVKD. The CDR3 reads CATSDRRGGGGYTF. CDR3 DNA sequence: TGTGCCACCAGTGATCGCAGGGGAGGTGGGGGCTACACCTTC.

As to this clonotype: A much larger clone sits a single nucleotide away, making a read error possible. J is TRBJ2-1 and V is TRBV5-4, with TRBD1 matching 9 bases. Germline V gives CDR1 SGHNT, CDR2 YYREEE (reference sequence). V dropped 4 bases and J dropped 13; count of bases not matched to a gene: 3. This CDR3 region has 11 residues. The CDR3 DNA sequence: TGTGCCAGCAGCCGGACAGGGGCCCAGTTCTTC. Translation: CASSRTGAQFF.

This clonotype was counted between two and nine times. The final CDR3 position lacks the conserved phenylalanine or tryptophan, pointing to a likely read error. Because the CDR3's place on the DNA is in doubt, the DNA is left out and the CDR3 is given as listed by TCRdb. V is TRBV30 and J is TRBJ2-1; the table's D call, TRBD1, was not checked against the DNA. The length of the CDR3 is 13 amino acids, counting both ends. Germline V gene lookup returns CDR1 GTSNPN and CDR2 SVGIG (reference sequence). CDR3 sequence: CETVQYDSYDTDP.

This clonotype has only one observation. This sequence joins TRBV3-1 and TRBJ2-7; D is unclear. The tail of the sequence fits TRBJ2-1 better, so the J call may be wrong. The CDR3 runs 16 residues. Germline V gives CDR1 LGHDT, CDR2 YNNKEL (reference sequence). For the CDR3, the DNA is TGTGCCAGCAGCCAAGCGGCGGCTCCGAGGAGCAATGAGCAGTTCTTC. It codes for CASSQAAAPRSNEQFF.

The sample holds a few counts of this clonotype. The CDR3, as DNA: TGTGCCAGCGGAGGGTCCCTAACCACCGGGGAGCTGTTTTTT. Protein sequence: CASGGSLTTGELFF. The chain has TRBV7-2 and TRBJ2-2, with D perhaps matching TRBD2 (6 bases). Germline V lookup: CDR1 SGHTA, CDR2 FQGNSA. Trimming left V 8 bases short and J 4 bases short, with 14 bases between. CDR3 length equals 14 residues.

J is TRBJ2-3 and V is TRBV5-4, with D possibly being TRBD2 (6 bases). The ends were cut back, 2 bases at V and 3 bases at J, with 13 bases in the middle. This CDR3 is built from 15 residues. Germline CDR1 and CDR2: SGHNT and YYREEE (reference sequence). Written as DNA, the CDR3 is TGTGCCAGCAGCTTCGGGGGAGGCGGGACAGATACGCAGTATTTT. Its protein product is CASSFGGGGTDTQYF.

The J gene is TRBJ2-1, the V gene TRBV19; tentatively, D is TRBD1 (6 bases). This CDR3 spans 16 amino acids. Trimming removed 4 bases at V and 6 bases at J, with 19 bases between. Germline V lookup: CDR1 LNHDA, CDR2 SQIVND (reference sequence). CDR3 DNA: TGTGCCAGTAGTAGGGTGCTAGGGGGAAGAGCCAATGAGCAGTTCTTC. This sequence encodes CASSRVLGGRANEQFF.

This sequence joins TRBV6-1 and TRBJ2-1, with D possibly matching TRBD2 (6 bases). From germline, CDR1 is MNHNS and CDR2 SASEGT. The V end was cut by 7 bases, the J end by 2 bases, with 21 bases between. CDR3 length equals 17 residues. Here the CDR3 reads CASTGANGRSPYNEQFF. The CDR3 nucleotides read TGTGCCAGCACGGGAGCGAACGGAAGAAGCCCCTACAATGAGCAGTTCTTC.

The chain employs TRBV6-2 or TRBV6-3 and TRBJ2-3; 8 bases map to TRBD2. The CDR3 sequence is 14 residues long. V was pared by 10 bases and J by 2 bases, with 8 bases of the junction left unmatched. Germline CDR1 and CDR2: MNHEY and SVGEGT. The DNA for the CDR3 is TGTGCCACCTTCTCTAGCGGGCTCACAGATACGCAGTATTTT. Amino acids: CATFSSGLTDTQYF.

Turning to this clonotype: A much larger clone sits a single nucleotide away, making a read error possible. This chain links TRBV5-4 with TRBJ2-1, with 10 bases identical to TRBD2. The CDR3 contains 16 residues. CDR1 is SGHNT and CDR2 is YYREEE in the germline V gene (reference sequence). This chain's CDR3 is CANSLAGGLANNEQFF. CDR3 sequence (DNA): TGTGCCAACAGCTTGGCGGGGGGACTAGCGAACAATGAGCAGTTCTTC.

J is TRBJ2-1 and V is TRBV7-2, with 9 bases identical to TRBD2. This CDR3 is built from 15 residues. Trimming took 5 bases from V and 3 from J; bases not matched to a gene: 5. The germline gives CDR1 SGHTA, CDR2 FQGNSA. This CDR3 reads CASSAGTSSYNEQFF. CDR3 DNA: TGTGCCAGCAGCGCCGGGACTAGCAGCTACAATGAGCAGTTCTTC.

This clonotype has only one observation. The chain joins TRBV6-1 to TRBJ2-2, with 10 bases aligning to TRBD1. The CDR3 covers 15 residues. Germline assignment: CDR1 MNHNS and CDR2 SASEGT. The J segment lost 13 bases and the V segment lost 6 bases, leaving 14 bases of the junction unmatched. CDR3: CASRTGQGDTDALFF. In DNA form, the CDR3 reads TGTGCCAGCAGAACCGGACAGGGGGACACCGATGCGCTGTTTTTT.

This clonotype appeared many times. The gene calls are TRBV7-2 and TRBJ2-5, with D perhaps matching TRBD1 or TRBD2 (5 bases each). The CDR3 runs to 13 residues. V lost 6 bases to trimming and J lost 11 bases, with 19 bases between them. CDR1 SGHTA and CDR2 FQGNSA come from the germline V gene. The CDR3 region has the DNA TGTGCCAGCAGATCGGGACGGGCCGGTATTCAGTACTTC. Its protein product is CASRSGRAGIQYF.

The J gene is TRBJ2-4, the V gene TRBV27; no clear D gene. The CDR3 extends over 13 amino acids. Germline CDR1 reads MNHEY; CDR2 reads SMNVEV (reference sequence). Trimming removed 7 bases at V and 0 bases at J, with 7 bases between. Here the CDR3 reads CASMSLAKNIQYF. CDR3 sequence (DNA): TGTGCCAGCATGTCGTTAGCCAAAAACATTCAGTACTTC.

As for this clonotype: One end of the junction does not line up with germline, which may come from a read error. The rearrangement links TRBV6-5 to TRBJ2-5, with 7 nucleotides matching TRBD2. The CDR3 covers 17 residues. Germline CDR1 and CDR2: MNHEY and SVGAGI. CDR3 bases: TGTGCCAGGAGTTACCCGGGAGGTGGGGCGGGGCAAGAGACCCAGCTTTTC. Its protein product is CARSYPGGGAGQETQLF.

The table lists this clonotype with a few counts. One end of the junction is discordant with germline, which a read error may explain. The chain has TRBV7-9 and TRBJ2-7; D gene ambiguous. This CDR3 is built from 14 residues. The V gene's germline CDR1 is SEHNR and CDR2 FQNEAQ (reference sequence). The CDR3: CASSLGVSSYEQYF. The CDR3 DNA sequence: TGTGCCAGCAGCTTAGGGGTCAGCTCCTACGAGCAGTACTTT.

The genes are TRBV12-3 or TRBV12-4 and TRBJ2-1, with D perhaps TRBD1 (7 bases). This CDR3 is 14 amino acids long. Trimming pared 5 bases from V and 8 bases from J, leaving 16 bases between. The CDR3 DNA follows: TGTGCCAGCAGTCCGGGGGACCAGGGGGATGAGCAGTTCTTC. Protein: CASSPGDQGDEQFF.

The genes are TRBV20-1 and TRBJ2-5; 10 bases are shared with TRBD1. The CDR3 is 14 residues long. The V gene's germline CDR1 is DFQATT and CDR2 SNEGSKA (reference sequence). As DNA, the CDR3 is TGCAGCTCGACAGGGGGCAACGGGCGAGAGACCCAGTACTTC. Protein: CSSTGGNGRETQYF.

The genes are TRBV28 and TRBJ2-3, with TRBD2 as a possible D gene (6 bases). CDR1 MDHEN and CDR2 SYDVKM come from the germline V gene. V was clipped by 8 bases and J by 2 bases, with 14 bases between them. CDR3 length equals 14 residues. The CDR3 DNA follows: TGTGCCAGCCGGGACTTAACCTTCACAGATACGCAGTATTTT. It specifies CASRDLTFTDTQYF.

This clonotype was seen a handful of times. V and J are TRBV5-4 and TRBJ2-7; no reliable D call. Looked up from germline, CDR1 is SGHNT and CDR2 is YYREEE (reference sequence). V lost 0 bases, J lost 0 bases, and 7 bases lay in between. This CDR3 has 14 residues. The CDR3 DNA reads as TGTGCCAGCAGCTTGGACCTGAGCTCCTACGAGCAGTACTTC. Its protein is CASSLDLSSYEQYF.

Remarks on this clonotype: A read error may produce the germline difference seen at one junction end. This chain joins TRBV7-2 and TRBJ2-3; D may correspond to TRBD1 or TRBD2 (5 bases each). This CDR3 has 16 amino acids. The V gene's germline CDR1 is SGHTA and CDR2 FQGNSA. CDR3 amino acids: CACRAPEVWGKDMQYF. The CDR3 bases are TGTGCCTGCCGCGCACCGGAGGTGTGGGGCAAAGATATGCAGTATTTT.

This clonotype has more than one count but fewer than ten. This chain uses TRBV11-1 with TRBJ2-1, with D possibly being TRBD2 (5 bases). The CDR3 is made up of 14 amino acids. Per germline, CDR1 SGHAT and CDR2 FQDESV (reference sequence). V was pared by 1 base and J by 6 bases, with 10 bases between. The CDR3 coding sequence is TGTGCCAGCAGCTTAGTTGGGAGCGGCAATGAGCAGTTCTTC. This gives the protein CASSLVGSGNEQFF.

A remark on this clonotype: The junction departs from germline at one end; a sequencing error may be responsible. The V gene is TRBV7-2, the J gene TRBJ2-3; possibly TRBD2 for D (6 bases). Germline V lookup: CDR1 SGHTA, CDR2 FQGNSA. The CDR3 contains 16 residues. The CDR3 DNA sequence: TGTGCCAGCAGGGCGACTGGGGGAGGTTACACAGAGACGCAGTATTTT. As protein: CASRATGGGYTETQYF.